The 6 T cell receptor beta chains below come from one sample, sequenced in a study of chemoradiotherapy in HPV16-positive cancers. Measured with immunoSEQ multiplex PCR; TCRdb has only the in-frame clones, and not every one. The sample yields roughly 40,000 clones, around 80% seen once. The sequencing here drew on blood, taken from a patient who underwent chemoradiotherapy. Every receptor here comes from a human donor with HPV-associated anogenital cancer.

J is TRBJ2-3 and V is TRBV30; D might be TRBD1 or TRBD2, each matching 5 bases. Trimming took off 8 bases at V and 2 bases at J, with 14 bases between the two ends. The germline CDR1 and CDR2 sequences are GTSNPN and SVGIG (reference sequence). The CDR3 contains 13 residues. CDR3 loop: CAVTGANTDTQYF. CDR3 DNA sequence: TGTGCCGTAACCGGGGCGAACACAGATACGCAGTATTTT.

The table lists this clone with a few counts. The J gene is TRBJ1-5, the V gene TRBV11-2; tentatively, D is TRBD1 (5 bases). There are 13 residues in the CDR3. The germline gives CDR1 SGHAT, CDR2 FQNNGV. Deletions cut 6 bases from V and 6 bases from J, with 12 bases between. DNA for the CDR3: TGTGCCAGCAGTACAGGTGTGGCTCAGCCCCAGCATTTT. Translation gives CASSTGVAQPQHF.

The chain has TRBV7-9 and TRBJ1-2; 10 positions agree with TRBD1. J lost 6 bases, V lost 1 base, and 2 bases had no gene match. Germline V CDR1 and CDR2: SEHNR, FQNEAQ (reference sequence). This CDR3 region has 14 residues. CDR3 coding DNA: TGTGCCAGCAGCTTAGGGACAGGGGGGAATGGCTACACCTTC. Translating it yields CASSLGTGGNGYTF.

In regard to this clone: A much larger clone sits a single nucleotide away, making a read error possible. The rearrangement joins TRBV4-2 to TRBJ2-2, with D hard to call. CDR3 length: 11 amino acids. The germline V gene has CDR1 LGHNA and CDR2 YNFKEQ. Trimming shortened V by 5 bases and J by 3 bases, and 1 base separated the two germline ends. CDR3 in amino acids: CASSYTGELFF. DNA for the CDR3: TGTGCCAGCAGCTACACCGGGGAGCTGTTTTTT.

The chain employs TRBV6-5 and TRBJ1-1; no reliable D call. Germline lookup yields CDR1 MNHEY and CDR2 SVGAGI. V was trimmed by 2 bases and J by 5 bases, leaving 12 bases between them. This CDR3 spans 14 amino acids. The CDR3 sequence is CASSYLGGGTEAFF. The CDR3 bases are TGTGCCAGCAGTTACCTTGGAGGAGGAACTGAAGCTTTCTTT.

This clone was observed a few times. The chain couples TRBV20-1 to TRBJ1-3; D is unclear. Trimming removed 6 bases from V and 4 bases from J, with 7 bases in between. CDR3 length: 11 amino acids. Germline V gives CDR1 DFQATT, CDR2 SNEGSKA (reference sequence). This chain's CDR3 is CSAPIGNTIYF. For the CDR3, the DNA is TGCAGTGCCCCTATCGGAAACACCATATATTTT.